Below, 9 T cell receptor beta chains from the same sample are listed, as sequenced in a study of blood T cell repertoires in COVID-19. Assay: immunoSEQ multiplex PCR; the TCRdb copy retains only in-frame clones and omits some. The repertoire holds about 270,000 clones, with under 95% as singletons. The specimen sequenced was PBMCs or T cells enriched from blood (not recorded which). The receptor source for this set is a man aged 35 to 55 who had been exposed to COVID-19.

CDR3 amino acids: CATSDKTGIRGYTF. CDR3 DNA: TGTGCCACCAGTGATAAAACAGGGATACGGGGCTACACCTTC. The rearrangement uses TRBV24-1 and TRBJ1-2; possibly TRBD1 for D (6 bases). Germline CDR1 is KGHDR and CDR2 is SFDVKD. The CDR3 consists of 14 residues. Between the trimmed V and J ends, which lost 3 bases and 8 bases, there was a span of 15 bases.

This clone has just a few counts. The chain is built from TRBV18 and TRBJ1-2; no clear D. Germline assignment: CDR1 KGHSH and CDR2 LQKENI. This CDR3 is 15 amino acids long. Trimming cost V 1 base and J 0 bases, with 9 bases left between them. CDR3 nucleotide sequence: TGTGCCAGCTCACCACAGCGTCAAGCTAACTATGGCTACACCTTC. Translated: CASSPQRQANYGYTF. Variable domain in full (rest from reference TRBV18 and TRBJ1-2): NAGVMQNPRHLVRRRGQEARLRCSPMKGHSHVYWYRQLPEEGLKFMVYLQKENIIDESGMPKERFSAEFPKEGPSILRIQQVVRGDSAAYFCASSPQRQANYGYTFGSGTRLTVV.

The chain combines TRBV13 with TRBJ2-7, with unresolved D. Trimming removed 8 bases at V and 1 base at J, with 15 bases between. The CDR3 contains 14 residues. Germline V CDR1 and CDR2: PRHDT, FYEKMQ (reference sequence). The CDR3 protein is CASQTAGKSYEQYF. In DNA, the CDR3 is TGTGCCAGCCAAACCGCAGGAAAATCCTACGAGCAGTACTTC.

The CDR3 DNA reads as TGTGCCAGCAGCTTAGAGGCGGGCTTCAATGAGCAGTTCTTC. Its translation is CASSLEAGFNEQFF. V gene TRBV7-9 combines with J gene TRBJ2-1; a possible D gene is TRBD2 (5 bases). The CDR3 is made up of 14 amino acids. The ends were cut back, 1 base at V and 6 bases at J, with 10 bases in the middle. Germline CDR1 and CDR2: SEHNR and FQNEAQ (reference sequence).

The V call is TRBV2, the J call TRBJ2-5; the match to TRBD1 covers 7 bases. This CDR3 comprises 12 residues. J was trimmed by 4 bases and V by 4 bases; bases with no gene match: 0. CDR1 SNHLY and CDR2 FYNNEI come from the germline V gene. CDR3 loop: CASSGQGETQYF. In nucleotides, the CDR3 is TGTGCCAGCAGTGGACAGGGAGAGACCCAGTACTTC.

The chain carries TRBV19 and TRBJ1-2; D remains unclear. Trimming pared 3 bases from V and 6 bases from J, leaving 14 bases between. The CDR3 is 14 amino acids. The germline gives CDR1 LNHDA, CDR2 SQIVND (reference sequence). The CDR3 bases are TGTGCCAGTAGTATCCCCTCCCCCACTGATGGCTACACCTTC. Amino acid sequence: CASSIPSPTDGYTF.

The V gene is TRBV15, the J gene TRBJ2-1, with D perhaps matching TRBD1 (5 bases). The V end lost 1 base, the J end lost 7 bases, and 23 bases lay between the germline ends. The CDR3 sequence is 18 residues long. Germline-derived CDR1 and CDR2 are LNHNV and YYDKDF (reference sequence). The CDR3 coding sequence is TGTGCCACCAGCAGAGTTGGGGTTAGTGGAAAGCACAGGAATGAGCAGTTCTTC. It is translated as CATSRVGVSGKHRNEQFF.

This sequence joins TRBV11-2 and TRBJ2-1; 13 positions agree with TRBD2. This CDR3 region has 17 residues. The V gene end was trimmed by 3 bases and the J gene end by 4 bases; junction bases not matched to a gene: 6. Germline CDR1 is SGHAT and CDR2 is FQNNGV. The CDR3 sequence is CASSFYRTSGSYNEQFF. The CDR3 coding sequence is TGTGCCAGCAGCTTTTATAGGACTAGCGGGAGTTACAATGAGCAGTTCTTC.

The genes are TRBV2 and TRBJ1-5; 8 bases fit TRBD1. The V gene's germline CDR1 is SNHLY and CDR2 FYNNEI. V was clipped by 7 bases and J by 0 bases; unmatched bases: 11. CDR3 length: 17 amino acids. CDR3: CASTLTGAEVSNQPQHF. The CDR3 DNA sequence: TGTGCCAGCACTTTGACAGGGGCGGAGGTTAGCAATCAGCCCCAGCATTTT.